These T cell receptor beta chains were read from a single sample in a study of identical twins. MiXCR, run by TCRdb on the 5' RACE reads, gives a single entry per CDR3 protein. The sample consists of about 690,000 distinct CDR3 sequences, about 20% of them appearing once. The data were also submitted as part of a second study, on T cells expressing NK-cell markers.

Sequenced input: PBMCs. These receptors originate from a woman under 30 in good health. The CDR3 runs from the conserved cysteine through the conserved F or W. Fields, in order: clone size, J gene, D gene, V gene, CDR3 DNA, CDR3 protein. The D gene is left open where the match is weak. Some rows mark clone size as missing; the rest say once, few, many or name a class of expanded clone.

>many|TRBJ2-3|NA|TRBV5-6
TGTGCCAGCAGCTTGGGTATGGATACGCAGTATTTT
CASSLGMDTQYF
>NA|TRBJ2-2|TRBD1|TRBV20-1
TGCAGTGCTAGACATGGGACAGGGGGTCCCGGGGAGCTGTTTTTT
CSARHGTGGPGELFF
>many|TRBJ2-1|NA|TRBV4-3
TGCGCCAGCAGCCAAAGCCCACTAGTGTTCAATGAGCAGTTCTTC
CASSQSPLVFNEQFF
>NA|TRBJ2-1|TRBD2|TRBV3-1
TGTGCCAGCAGCCGGTCTGGACTAGCGGGGGCGCACAATGAGCAGTTCTTC
CASSRSGLAGAHNEQFF
>NA|TRBJ2-2|NA|TRBV5-5
TGTGCCAGCAGGTTGCAGAAGGGCAGGGTGAACACCGGGGAGCTGTTTTTT
CASRLQKGRVNTGELFF
>NA|TRBJ2-1|TRBD2|TRBV20-1
TGCAGTGCTAGTACAGCGGGGGCGACTAGCTCCTACAATGATCAGTTCTTC
CSASTAGATSSYNDQFF
>NA|TRBJ2-1|TRBD1|TRBV5-1
TGCGCCAGCAGGCGGACAGGGGTAATCGATGAGCAGTTCTTC
CASRRTGVIDEQFF
>NA|TRBJ2-1|TRBD2|TRBV6-2/TRBV6-3
TGTGCCAGTAGGACTAGCGGAGACAATGAGCAGTTCTTC
CASRTSGDNEQFF
>NA|TRBJ2-5|TRBD2|TRBV18
TGTGCCAGCTCACCACGGCAAGCGGGAGGGCCAGAGACCCAGTACTTC
CASSPRQAGGPETQYF
>few|TRBJ2-7|TRBD1|TRBV6-5
TGTGCCAGCAGTTACTCGAGCGACAGGGCCGAGCAGTACTTC
CASSYSSDRAEQYF